These 30 T cell receptor beta chains were sequenced from one sample in a study of blood T cells in healthy people across ages. The use of a sample-barcoded 5' primer and a J-beta primer mix characterized a second PCR of roughly 7 to 11 cycles. TCRdb passed the 5' RACE reads through MiXCR, listing each CDR3 protein once. The data contain about 930,000 distinct CDR3 sequences, roughly 28% of them singletons. These same records also appear under a second study, on T cells of mothers and their children.

Sample: blood. These receptors were taken from a woman aged 40-49 years in good health.

This clonotype has ten or more counts. This chain joins TRBV11-2 and TRBJ2-7; 12 nucleotides agree with TRBD2. Germline-derived CDR1 and CDR2 are SGHAT and FQNNGV. Trimming cost V 5 bases and J 2 bases; bases outside gene matches: 4. The CDR3 is 15 residues long. CDR3 bases: TGTGCCAGCAGCGTACGGACTAGCGGGGCCTACGAGCAGTACTTC. It encodes CASSVRTSGAYEQYF.

Ten or more counts support this clonotype. V is TRBV7-3 and J is TRBJ2-1, with D perhaps given as TRBD1 or TRBD2 (5 bases each). This CDR3 is built from 12 residues. Trimming removed 1 base at V and 11 bases at J, with 9 bases between. Germline V CDR1 and CDR2: SGHTA, FQGTGA. The CDR3 DNA reads as TGTGCCAGCAGCTTAAGTCAGGGACAGCAGTTCTTC. Translating it yields CASSLSQGQQFF.

The table lists this clonotype with many counts. The rearrangement uses TRBV5-1 and TRBJ2-1; D possibly corresponds to TRBD2 (6 bases). This CDR3 spans 13 amino acids. Trimming removed 0 bases at V and 6 bases at J, with 7 bases between. Germline V gives CDR1 SGHRS, CDR2 YFSETQ. The CDR3 loop reads CASSLGTTNEQFF. The DNA of the CDR3 is TGCGCCAGCAGCTTGGGGACTACCAATGAGCAGTTCTTC.

This clonotype was recorded at least ten times. The V gene is TRBV27, the J gene TRBJ2-1; 7 bases line up with TRBD1. V gave up 7 bases and J gave up 2 bases; unmatched junction bases: 8. The CDR3 is made up of 15 amino acids. The V gene's germline CDR1 is MNHEY and CDR2 SMNVEV (reference sequence). The CDR3 DNA follows: TGTGCCAGCATGAAGACAGGGAACACCTACAATGAGCAGTTCTTC. Translation: CASMKTGNTYNEQFF.

The V and J genes are TRBV20-1 and TRBJ2-3; D call uncertain. V shed 0 bases and J shed 0 bases, with 7 bases lying between them. Germline loops: CDR1 DFQATT, CDR2 SNEGSKA (reference sequence). This CDR3 contains 14 residues. CDR3 DNA: TGCAGTGCTAGAGACGAGATTAGCACAGATACGCAGTATTTT. Protein: CSARDEISTDTQYF.

The J gene is TRBJ2-1, the V gene TRBV7-2; TRBD1 agrees at 9 bases. This CDR3 spans 14 amino acids. Per germline, CDR1 SGHTA and CDR2 FQGNSA. V was clipped by 7 bases and J by 15 bases; unmatched bases: 16. The CDR3: CASKTGTGYNERFF. The CDR3 DNA reads TGTGCCAGCAAAACAGGGACAGGGTACAATGAGAGGTTCTTC.

A note on this clonotype: The junction does not match germline at one end; this may be a read error. V is TRBV12-3 or TRBV12-4 and J is TRBJ2-1; no reliable D call. This CDR3 has 12 residues. CDR3 nucleotide sequence: TGTGCCAACAGTTTATACGGCAATGAGCAGTTCTTC. Protein: CANSLYGNEQFF.

This clonotype was counted ten times or more. V is TRBV12-3 or TRBV12-4 and J is TRBJ2-7, with TRBD1 identical over 11 bases. Trimming took 4 bases from V and 3 from J; bases not matched to a gene: 5. The CDR3 length is 15 residues. Here the CDR3 reads CASSSWDRGYYEQYF. DNA for the CDR3: TGTGCCAGCAGTTCATGGGACAGGGGGTACTACGAGCAGTACTTC.

Many counts were recorded for this clonotype. The chain uses TRBV3-1 and TRBJ2-7; 11 bases match TRBD1. The CDR3 is made up of 15 amino acids. The germline V gene has CDR1 LGHDT and CDR2 YNNKEL (reference sequence). J was trimmed by 5 bases and V by 1 base; bases with no gene match: 4. The CDR3 spells CASSQGPGQGDEQYF. CDR3 DNA: TGTGCCAGCAGCCAAGGTCCGGGACAGGGGGACGAGCAGTACTTC.

The chain has TRBV5-1 and TRBJ2-4; D is perhaps TRBD1 (6 bases). With the DNA end fitting TRBJ2-5 better, the J assignment may be wrong. Germline values: CDR1 SGHRS, CDR2 YFSETQ. CDR3 length equals 13 residues. The CDR3 protein is CASSGATGETQYF. For the CDR3, the DNA is TGCGCCAGCAGCGGTGCGACAGGAGAGACCCAGTACTTC.

J is TRBJ2-7 and V is TRBV6-2 or TRBV6-3, with 8 bases matching TRBD2. The ends lost 5 bases at V and 5 bases at J; junction bases unmatched: 8. The CDR3 is 14 amino acids. CDR1 is MNHEY, CDR2 SVGEGT, per germline. The CDR3, as DNA: TGTGCCAGCAGTCGGGGGGGACAAACCCACGAGCAGTACTTC. Protein: CASSRGGQTHEQYF.

The CDR3 is CASTRFGGTQYF. CDR3 sequence (DNA): TGTGCCAGCACCCGGTTCGGGGGTACGCAGTATTTT. The chain employs TRBV7-2 and TRBJ2-3; D possibly corresponds to TRBD2 (6 bases). Trimming pared 7 bases from V and 8 bases from J, leaving 13 bases between. Germline lookup yields CDR1 SGHTA and CDR2 FQGNSA. The CDR3 has 12 residues.

This chain uses TRBV7-2 with TRBJ2-2; D gene unclear. Trimming removed 5 bases at V and 0 bases at J, with 10 bases between. Germline V lookup: CDR1 SGHTA, CDR2 FQGNSA. The length of the CDR3 is 15 residues. The CDR3 sequence: CASSQLIANTGELFF. DNA of the CDR3: TGTGCCAGCAGCCAACTAATCGCGAACACCGGGGAGCTGTTTTTT.

This clonotype was seen more than once but under ten times. This chain connects TRBV29-1 to TRBJ2-5, with D unclear. The CDR3 extends over 11 amino acids. The germline V gene has CDR1 SQVTM and CDR2 ANQGSEA. Trimming shortened V by 0 bases and J by 4 bases, and 3 bases separated the two germline ends. The DNA for the CDR3 is TGCAGCGTTGAAGAAAGAGAGACCCAGTACTTC. Amino acids: CSVEERETQYF.

The chain joins TRBV7-9 to TRBJ2-3; no firm D call. Trimming took 5 bases from V and 6 from J, leaving 12 bases between them. The CDR3 is 13 residues long. Germline CDR1 SEHNR, CDR2 FQNEAQ (reference sequence). CDR3 sequence (DNA): TGTGCCAGCAGCAAAATACGGGCGGATACGCAGTATTTT. It is translated as CASSKIRADTQYF.

This clonotype showed up many times. This chain links TRBV20-1 with TRBJ2-7, with 7 bases aligning to TRBD1. V shed 7 bases and J 0 bases; nucleotides not matched to a gene: 9. CDR1 and CDR2 from the germline V gene are DFQATT and SNEGSKA (reference sequence). There are 14 residues in the CDR3. The CDR3 DNA reads as TGCAGTGTCATAGACAGGGATAACTCCTACGAGCAGTACTTC. As protein: CSVIDRDNSYEQYF.

This rearrangement joins TRBV7-3 to TRBJ2-1; the match to TRBD2 covers 9 bases. Gene TRBJ2-7 matches the end of the DNA better, so the J call may be wrong. The CDR3 is 16 residues long. The germline V gene encodes CDR1 SGHTA and CDR2 FQGTGA. The CDR3 nucleotides read TGTGCCAGCAGCTTAAATCCGGGACTAGCCTACAATGAGCAGTACTTC. This translates into CASSLNPGLAYNEQYF.

V is TRBV7-9 and J is TRBJ2-7, with 7 bases lining up with TRBD2. CDR1 and CDR2 (germline): SEHNR, FQNEAQ (reference sequence). The CDR3 has 14 amino acids. Losses at the gene ends were 9 bases for V and 3 bases for J; bases not matched to a gene: 11. The CDR3 coding sequence is TGTGCCAGTCATAGACTAGCTGAGAACTACGAGCAGTACTTC. It encodes CASHRLAENYEQYF.

The table lists this clonotype with many counts. The chain carries TRBV10-2 and TRBJ2-7; no firm D call. V was trimmed by 2 bases and J by 3 bases, leaving 5 bases between them. CDR3 length: 12 amino acids. In germline, CDR1 is WSHSY, CDR2 SAAADI. The CDR3 protein is CASSEKLYEQYF. In DNA form, the CDR3 reads TGCGCCAGCAGTGAGAAGCTCTACGAGCAGTACTTC.

This clonotype has more than one count but fewer than ten. The rearrangement uses TRBV7-9 and TRBJ1-1; 8 bases align to TRBD1. In germline, CDR1 is SEHNR, CDR2 FQNEAQ (reference sequence). J gave up 2 bases and V 1 base, and 18 bases lay outside the gene matches. CDR3 length: 20 amino acids. DNA of the CDR3: TGTGCCAGCAGCTTAGAGAAGGGTCAGGGGGCGTCGCCCCCTAACACTGAAGCTTTCTTT. As protein: CASSLEKGQGASPPNTEAFF.

This clonotype was observed at least ten times. V gene TRBV7-8 combines with J gene TRBJ2-6, with unresolved D. The V gene's germline CDR1 is SGHVS and CDR2 FQNEAQ. CDR3 length: 19 residues. Trimming removed 4 bases at V and 0 bases at J, with 19 bases between. The CDR3 DNA follows: TGTGCCAGCAGCTATCTTATCGGTATTTGGGGCTCTGGGGCCAACGTCCTGACTTTC. Residues: CASSYLIGIWGSGANVLTF.

This clonotype has ten or more counts. The V gene is TRBV6-6, the J gene TRBJ2-7; D tentatively fits TRBD1 or TRBD2 (5 bases each). Germline-derived CDR1 and CDR2 are MNHNY and SVGAGI (reference sequence). This CDR3 has 14 amino acids. The V gene lost 5 bases and the J gene lost 2 bases, with 13 bases spanning the gap. The CDR3 loop reads CASSRTRGPYEQYF. The CDR3 DNA reads TGTGCCAGCAGTAGGACAAGGGGACCCTACGAGCAGTACTTC.

The genes are TRBV7-3 and TRBJ2-3, with TRBD1 matching 7 bases. The V segment lost 5 bases and the J segment 2 bases; nucleotides outside the gene matches: 10. The CDR3 runs to 16 residues. CDR1 and CDR2 (germline): SGHTA, FQGTGA. CDR3 amino acids: CASSPDRDSNTDTQYF. In nucleotides, the CDR3 is TGTGCCAGCAGCCCCGACCGGGACAGCAACACAGATACGCAGTATTTT. The entire variable domain, with the rest obtained from reference TRBV7-3 and TRBJ2-3, is as follows: GAGVSQTPSNKVTEKGKYVELRCDPISGHTALYWYRQSLGQGPEFLIYFQGTGAADDSGLPNDRFFAVRPEGSVSTLKIQRTERGDSAVYLCASSPDRDSNTDTQYFGPGTRLTVL.

This clonotype was observed a single time. A much larger clone sits a single nucleotide away, making a read error possible. J is TRBJ2-7 and V is TRBV6-6; D not certain. Trimming cost V 1 base and J 6 bases, with 16 bases left between them. CDR1 MNHNY and CDR2 SVGAGI come from the germline V gene (reference sequence). This CDR3 contains 15 residues. CDR3 sequence: CASSYWLTKGCEQYF. CDR3 bases: TGTGCCAGCAGTTACTGGCTCACCAAGGGCTGCGAGCAGTACTTC.

Of note for this clonotype: This may be a read error: a much more frequent sequence differs by one nucleotide. The CDR3 coding sequence is TGTGCCATCAATGAGTCGTGGTTCATCCAGGGGGCCCCGGAGCAGTTCTTC. Translated: CAINESWFIQGAPEQFF. The chain employs TRBV10-3 and TRBJ2-1; TRBD1 agrees at 8 bases. This CDR3 is 17 amino acids long. The germline CDR1 and CDR2 sequences are ENHRY and SYGVKD.

V and J are TRBV10-3 and TRBJ2-4; perhaps TRBD1 as D (5 bases). The end of the DNA is better explained by TRBJ2-7, so the J call may be wrong. The CDR3 is made up of 13 amino acids. CDR1 and CDR2 from the germline V gene are ENHRY and SYGVKD. CDR3 in DNA: TGTGCCATCAGAGGGGTGGCCCCGGGCGAGCAGTACTTC. This codes for CAIRGVAPGEQYF.

This sequence joins TRBV12-3 or TRBV12-4 and TRBJ2-1; maybe TRBD2 (6 bases). Trimming shortened V by 9 bases and J by 10 bases, and 19 bases separated the two germline ends. This CDR3 spans 13 amino acids. This CDR3 is CASSNLEGGEQFF. Here the CDR3 DNA reads TGTGCCAGTAGTAATTTGGAGGGCGGAGAGCAGTTCTTC.

This chain uses TRBV20-1 with TRBJ2-3; 7 bases fit TRBD2. This CDR3 region has 17 residues. From germline, CDR1 is DFQATT and CDR2 SNEGSKA (reference sequence). The J segment lost 1 base and the V segment lost 1 base, leaving 11 bases of the junction unmatched. The CDR3 DNA is TGCAGTGCTAGAGCGGCCCGCGGGGGAGTAGGCACAGATACGCAGTATTTT. Protein sequence: CSARAARGGVGTDTQYF.

This chain joins TRBV7-3 and TRBJ1-1; TRBD1 agrees at 7 bases. Germline V CDR1 and CDR2: SGHTA, FQGTGA. CDR3 length: 17 amino acids. J was trimmed by 1 base and V by 5 bases; bases with no gene match: 13. The CDR3 region has the DNA TGTGCCAGCAGCCACTCCCCACAGGGGATACGGAACACTGAAGCTTTCTTT. This sequence encodes CASSHSPQGIRNTEAFF.

The rearrangement links TRBV20-1 to TRBJ1-2; D remains ambiguous. The ends were cut back, 1 base at V and 4 bases at J, with 10 bases in the middle. The germline V gene has CDR1 DFQATT and CDR2 SNEGSKA (reference sequence). The CDR3 runs to 13 residues. CDR3 sequence: CSARGVISYGYTF. The CDR3 DNA reads TGCAGTGCTAGAGGGGTTATTTCCTATGGCTACACCTTC.